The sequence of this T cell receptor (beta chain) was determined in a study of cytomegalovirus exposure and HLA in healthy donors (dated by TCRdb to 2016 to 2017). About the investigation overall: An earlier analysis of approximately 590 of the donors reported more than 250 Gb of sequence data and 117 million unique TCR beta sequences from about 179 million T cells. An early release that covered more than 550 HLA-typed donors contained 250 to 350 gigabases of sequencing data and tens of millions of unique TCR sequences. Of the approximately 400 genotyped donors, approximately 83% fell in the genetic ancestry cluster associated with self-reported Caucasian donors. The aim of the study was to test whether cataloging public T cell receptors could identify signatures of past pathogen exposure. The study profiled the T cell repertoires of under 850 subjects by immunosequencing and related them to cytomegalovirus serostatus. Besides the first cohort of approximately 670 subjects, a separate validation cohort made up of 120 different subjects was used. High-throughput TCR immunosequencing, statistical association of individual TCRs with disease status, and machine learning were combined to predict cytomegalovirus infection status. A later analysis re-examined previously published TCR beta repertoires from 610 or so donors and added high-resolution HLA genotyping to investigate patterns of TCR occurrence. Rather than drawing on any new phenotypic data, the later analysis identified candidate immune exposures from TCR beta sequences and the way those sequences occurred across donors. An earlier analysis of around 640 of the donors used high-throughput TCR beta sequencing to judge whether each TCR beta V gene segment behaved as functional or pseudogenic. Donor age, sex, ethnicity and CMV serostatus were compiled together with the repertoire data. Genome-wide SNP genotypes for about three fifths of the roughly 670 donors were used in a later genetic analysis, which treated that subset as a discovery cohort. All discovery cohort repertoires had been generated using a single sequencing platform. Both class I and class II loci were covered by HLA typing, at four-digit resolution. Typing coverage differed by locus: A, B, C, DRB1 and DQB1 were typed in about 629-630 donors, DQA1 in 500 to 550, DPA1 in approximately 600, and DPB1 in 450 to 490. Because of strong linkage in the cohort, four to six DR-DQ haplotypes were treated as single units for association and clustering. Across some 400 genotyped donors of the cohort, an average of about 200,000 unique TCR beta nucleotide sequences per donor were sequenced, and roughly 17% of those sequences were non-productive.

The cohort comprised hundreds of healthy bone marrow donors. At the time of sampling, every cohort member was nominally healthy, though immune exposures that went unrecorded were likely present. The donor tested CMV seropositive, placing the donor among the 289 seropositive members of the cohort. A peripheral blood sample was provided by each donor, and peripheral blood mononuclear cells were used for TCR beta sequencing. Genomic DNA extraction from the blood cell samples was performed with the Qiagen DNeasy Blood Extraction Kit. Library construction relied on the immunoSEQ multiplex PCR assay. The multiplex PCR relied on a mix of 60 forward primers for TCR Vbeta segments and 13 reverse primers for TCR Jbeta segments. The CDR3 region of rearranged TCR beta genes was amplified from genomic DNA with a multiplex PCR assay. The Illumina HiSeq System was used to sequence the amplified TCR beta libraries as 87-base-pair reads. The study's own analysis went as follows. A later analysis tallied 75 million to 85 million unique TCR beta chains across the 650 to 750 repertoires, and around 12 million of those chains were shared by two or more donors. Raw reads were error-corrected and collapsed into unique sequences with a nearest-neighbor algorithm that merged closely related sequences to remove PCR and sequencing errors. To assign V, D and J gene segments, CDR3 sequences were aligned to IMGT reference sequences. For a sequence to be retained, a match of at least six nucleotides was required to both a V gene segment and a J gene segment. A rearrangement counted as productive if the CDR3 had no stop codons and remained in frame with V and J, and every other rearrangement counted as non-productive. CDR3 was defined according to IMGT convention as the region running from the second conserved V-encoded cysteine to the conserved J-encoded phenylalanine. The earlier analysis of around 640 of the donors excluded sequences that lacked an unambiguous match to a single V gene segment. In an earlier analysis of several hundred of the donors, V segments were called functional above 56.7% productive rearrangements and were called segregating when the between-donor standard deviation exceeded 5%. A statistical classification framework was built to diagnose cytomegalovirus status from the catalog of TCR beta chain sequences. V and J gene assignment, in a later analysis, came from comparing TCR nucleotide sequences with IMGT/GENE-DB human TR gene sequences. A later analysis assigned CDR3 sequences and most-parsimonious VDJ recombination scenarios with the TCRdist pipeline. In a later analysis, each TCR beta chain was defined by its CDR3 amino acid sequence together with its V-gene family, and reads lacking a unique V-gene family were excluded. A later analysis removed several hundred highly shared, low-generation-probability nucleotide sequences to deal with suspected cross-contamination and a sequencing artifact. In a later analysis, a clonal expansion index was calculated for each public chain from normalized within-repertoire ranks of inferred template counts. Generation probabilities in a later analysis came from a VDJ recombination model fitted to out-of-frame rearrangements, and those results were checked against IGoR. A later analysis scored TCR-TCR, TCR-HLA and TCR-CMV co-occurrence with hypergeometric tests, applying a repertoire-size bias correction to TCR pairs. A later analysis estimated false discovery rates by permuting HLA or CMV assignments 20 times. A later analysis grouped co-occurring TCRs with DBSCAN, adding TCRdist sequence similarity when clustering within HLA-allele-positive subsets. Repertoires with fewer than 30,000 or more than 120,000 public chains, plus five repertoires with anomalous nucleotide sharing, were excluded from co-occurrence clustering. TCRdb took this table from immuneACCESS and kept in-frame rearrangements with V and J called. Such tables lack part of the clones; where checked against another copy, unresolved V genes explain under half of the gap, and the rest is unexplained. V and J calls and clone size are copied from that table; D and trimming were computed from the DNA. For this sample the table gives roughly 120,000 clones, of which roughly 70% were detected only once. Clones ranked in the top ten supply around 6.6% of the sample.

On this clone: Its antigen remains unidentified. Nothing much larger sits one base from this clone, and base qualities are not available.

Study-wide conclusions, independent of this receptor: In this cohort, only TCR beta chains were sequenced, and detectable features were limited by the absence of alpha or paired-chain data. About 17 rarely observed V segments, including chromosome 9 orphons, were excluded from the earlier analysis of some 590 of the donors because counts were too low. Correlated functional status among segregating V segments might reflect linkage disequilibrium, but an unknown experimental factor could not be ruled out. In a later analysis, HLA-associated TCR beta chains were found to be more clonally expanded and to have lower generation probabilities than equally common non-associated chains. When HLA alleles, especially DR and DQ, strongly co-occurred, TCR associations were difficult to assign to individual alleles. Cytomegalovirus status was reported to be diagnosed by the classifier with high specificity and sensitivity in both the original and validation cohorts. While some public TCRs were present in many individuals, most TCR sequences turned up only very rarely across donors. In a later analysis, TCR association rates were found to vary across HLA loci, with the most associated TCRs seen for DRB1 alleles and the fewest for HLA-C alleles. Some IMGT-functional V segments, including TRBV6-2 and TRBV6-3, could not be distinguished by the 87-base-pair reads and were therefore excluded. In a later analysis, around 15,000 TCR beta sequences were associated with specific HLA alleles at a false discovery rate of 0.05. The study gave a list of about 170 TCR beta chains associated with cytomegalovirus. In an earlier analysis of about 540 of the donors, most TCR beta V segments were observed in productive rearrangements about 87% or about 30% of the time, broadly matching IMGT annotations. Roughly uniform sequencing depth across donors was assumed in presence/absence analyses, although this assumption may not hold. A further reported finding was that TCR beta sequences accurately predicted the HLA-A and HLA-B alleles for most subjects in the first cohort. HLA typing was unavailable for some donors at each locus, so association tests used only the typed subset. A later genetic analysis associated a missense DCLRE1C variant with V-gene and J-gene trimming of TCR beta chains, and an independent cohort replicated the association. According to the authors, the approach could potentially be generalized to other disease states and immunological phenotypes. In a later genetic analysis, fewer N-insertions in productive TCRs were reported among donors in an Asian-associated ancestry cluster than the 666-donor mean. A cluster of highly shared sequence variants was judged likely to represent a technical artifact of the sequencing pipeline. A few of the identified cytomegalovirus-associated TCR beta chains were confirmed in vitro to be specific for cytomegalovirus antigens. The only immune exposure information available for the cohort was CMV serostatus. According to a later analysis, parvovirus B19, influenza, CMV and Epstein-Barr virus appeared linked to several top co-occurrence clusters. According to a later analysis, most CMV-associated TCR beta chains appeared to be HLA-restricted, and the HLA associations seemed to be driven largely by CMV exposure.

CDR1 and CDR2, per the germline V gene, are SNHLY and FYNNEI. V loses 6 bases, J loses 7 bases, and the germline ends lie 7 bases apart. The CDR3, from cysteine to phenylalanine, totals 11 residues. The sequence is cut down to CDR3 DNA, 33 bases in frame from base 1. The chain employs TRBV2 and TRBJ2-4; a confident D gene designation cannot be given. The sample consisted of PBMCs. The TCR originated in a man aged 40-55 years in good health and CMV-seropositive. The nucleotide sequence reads TGTGCCAGCAGGGTCCAGAACATTCAGTACTTC. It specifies CASRVQNIQYF.